What follows are 20 T cell receptor beta chains derived from one specimen sequenced in a study of shared clonotypes between healthy human individuals. Terminally differentiated effector memory CD45RA+ cells were left out of the naive CD8 fraction, which was CD45RO-negative and positively selected for CCR7. The method was immunoSEQ multiplex PCR; TCRdb's version includes in-frame clones alone and lacks a portion of them. The table lists roughly 1,800,000 clones, 85% to 95% of them singletons. The specimen was naive CD8+ T cells sorted from blood. The receptors stem from a man aged 18 to 30 in good health.

A word on this clone: The same CDR3 can be traced to other DNA sequences in this sample. DNA for the CDR3: TGTGCCAGCAGTTTCGGCCTCTCCTACGAGCAGTACTTC. This codes for CASSFGLSYEQYF. This rearrangement joins TRBV28 to TRBJ2-7; D remains ambiguous. V was pared by 3 bases and J by 0 bases, with 6 bases between. Germline V gene data show CDR1 as MDHEN and CDR2 as SYDVKM. CDR3 length: 13 amino acids.

This chain joins TRBV2 and TRBJ2-3; the D is unclear. V lost 3 bases and J lost 2, with 12 bases in between. The CDR3 contains 15 residues. Germline-derived CDR1 and CDR2 are SNHLY and FYNNEI. The CDR3 loop reads CASSDSFSPTDTQYF. DNA of the CDR3: TGTGCCAGCAGTGATTCGTTTTCCCCCACAGATACGCAGTATTTT.

This clone is a singleton in its sample. The V gene is TRBV30, the J gene TRBJ2-1, with a tentative D call TRBD1 (6 bases). This CDR3 is built from 15 residues. With 7 bases removed from V and 0 bases from J, the gap between germline ends came to 16 bases. CDR1 and CDR2 (germline): GTSNPN, SVGIG (reference sequence). In DNA, the CDR3 is TGTGCCTTTTTACAGGGCGACAGCTCCTACAATGAGCAGTTCTTC. Residues: CAFLQGDSSYNEQFF.

A single count supports this clone. The J gene is TRBJ1-1, the V gene TRBV5-1; D is unresolved. CDR1 is SGHRS, CDR2 YFSETQ, per germline. The CDR3 sequence is 13 residues long. V gave up 0 bases and J gave up 3 bases, with 6 bases separating them. The CDR3 is CASSLDRYTEAFF. The DNA for the CDR3 is TGCGCCAGCAGCTTGGATCGGTACACTGAAGCTTTCTTT.

The V call is TRBV27, the J call TRBJ2-1; D is ambiguous. V dropped 5 bases and J dropped 0 bases, with 8 bases sitting between them. Germline loops: CDR1 MNHEY, CDR2 SMNVEV (reference sequence). This CDR3 is built from 14 residues. CDR3 nucleotides: TGTGCCAGCAGTCCAATTTCCTCCTACAATGAGCAGTTCTTC. Amino acids: CASSPISSYNEQFF.

The chain combines TRBV7-9 with TRBJ2-5, with 10 bases identical to TRBD2. Germline assignment: CDR1 SEHNR and CDR2 FQNEAQ (reference sequence). The CDR3 loop spans 13 amino acids. With V trimmed by 6 bases and J by 2 bases, 0 bases remained unmatched. DNA of the CDR3: TGTGCCAGCAGAGCGGGGGGGCAAGAGACCCAGTACTTC. This translates into CASRAGGQETQYF.

Concerning this clone: The sample contains more than one DNA sequence encoding this CDR3. The chain recombines TRBV4-1 with TRBJ2-5; D gene unclear. The CDR3 covers 12 residues. The germline gives CDR1 MGHRA, CDR2 YSYEKL. Trimming removed 1 base from V and 3 bases from J, with 3 bases in between. In nucleotides, the CDR3 is TGCGCCAGCAGCCAAGCGGAAGAGACCCAGTACTTC. Translated, it gives CASSQAEETQYF.

The chain employs TRBV5-4 and TRBJ2-7; perhaps TRBD2 as D (5 bases). Per the germline V gene, CDR1 is SGHNT and CDR2 is YYREEE (reference sequence). CDR3 length: 14 amino acids. Trimming cost V 4 bases and J 5 bases, with 16 bases left between them. The CDR3 coding sequence is TGTGCCAGCAGCAATCTCGGTCCGGGAAACGAGCAGTACTTC. Residues: CASSNLGPGNEQYF.

The gene calls are TRBV7-9 and TRBJ1-2; D call uncertain. V lost 5 bases to trimming and J lost 3 bases, with 7 bases between them. The CDR3 runs to 12 residues. The germline V gene has CDR1 SEHNR and CDR2 FQNEAQ (reference sequence). The CDR3 loop is CASSREDYGYTF. The DNA for the CDR3 is TGTGCCAGCAGCCGGGAAGACTATGGCTACACCTTC.

This chain connects TRBV5-6 to TRBJ2-2; 8 nucleotides align to TRBD1. V was pared by 3 bases and J by 1 base, with 2 bases of the junction left unmatched. Germline loops: CDR1 SGHDT, CDR2 YYEEEE. The CDR3 contains 15 residues. CDR3 DNA sequence: TGTGCCAGCAGCTCTGGGACAGGGAACACCGGGGAGCTGTTTTTT. This encodes CASSSGTGNTGELFF.

This clone is a singleton in its sample. The chain combines TRBV7-9 with TRBJ2-3; tentative D call: TRBD2 (6 bases). V lost 7 bases to trimming and J lost 2 bases, with 10 bases between them. CDR3 size: 13 residues. Germline V lookup: CDR1 SEHNR, CDR2 FQNEAQ (reference sequence). The CDR3: CASMGLNTDTQYF. The CDR3 bases are TGTGCCAGCATGGGACTCAACACAGATACGCAGTATTTT.

The CDR3 region is CASSPDGIYNEQFF. CDR3 nucleotides: TGTGCCAGCAGCCCGGACGGGATATACAATGAGCAGTTCTTC. The gene calls are TRBV7-9 and TRBJ2-1; a possible D gene is TRBD2 (5 bases). CDR3 size: 14 residues. V was shortened by 5 bases and J by 4 bases, with 12 bases between the two germline ends. The V gene's germline CDR1 is SEHNR and CDR2 FQNEAQ (reference sequence).

This chain links TRBV15 with TRBJ2-2; possible D gene TRBD2, 5 bases. Trimming took 0 bases from V and 6 from J, leaving 11 bases between them. The CDR3 runs 15 residues. The germline V gene encodes CDR1 LNHNV and CDR2 YYDKDF (reference sequence). The CDR3 region is CATSRDRGLAGELFF. CDR3 nucleotide sequence: TGTGCCACCAGCAGAGATCGGGGTCTGGCCGGGGAGCTGTTTTTT.

This clone appeared once. V and J are TRBV9 and TRBJ1-4; TRBD1 is a possible D gene (6 bases). Germline CDR1 is SGDLS and CDR2 is YYNGEE. The CDR3 loop spans 16 amino acids. V lost 4 bases to trimming and J lost 2 bases, with 15 bases between them. CDR3 amino acids: CASSPGKGVTNEKLFF. The CDR3 DNA sequence: TGTGCCAGCAGCCCAGGGAAGGGGGTGACTAATGAAAAACTGTTTTTT.

This chain connects TRBV4-3 to TRBJ1-2; D not certain. The CDR3 has 15 residues. Deletions cut 0 bases from V and 4 bases from J, with 12 bases between. Per the germline V gene, CDR1 is LGHNA and CDR2 is YSLEER. CDR3 region: CASSQESKGLYGYTF. The DNA for the CDR3 is TGCGCCAGCAGCCAAGAAAGCAAGGGCCTCTATGGCTACACCTTC.

V and J are TRBV14 and TRBJ2-7, with 8 bases aligning to TRBD2. V shed 7 bases and J 6 bases; nucleotides not matched to a gene: 8. Germline lookup yields CDR1 SGHDN and CDR2 FVKESK. This CDR3 is built from 13 residues. This CDR3 reads CASNSAGVGEQYF. The CDR3, as DNA: TGTGCCAGCAATTCAGCGGGAGTCGGCGAGCAGTACTTC. Looking up the rest from reference TRBV14 and TRBJ2-7 gives the full variable domain: EAGVTQFPSHSVIEKGQTVTLRCDPISGHDNLYWYRRVMGKEIKFLLHFVKESKQDESGMPNNRFLAERTGGTYSTLKVQPAELEDSGVYFCASNSAGVGEQYFGPGTRLTVT.

J is TRBJ2-7 and V is TRBV7-9; D ambiguous. The CDR3 consists of 13 residues. V dropped 6 bases and J dropped 0 bases, with 9 bases sitting between them. In germline, CDR1 is SEHNR, CDR2 FQNEAQ (reference sequence). Here the CDR3 DNA reads TGTGCCAGCAGGGCAGTCAGCTCCTACGAGCAGTACTTC. Translated, it gives CASRAVSSYEQYF.

This clone was counted once. The chain couples TRBV27 to TRBJ2-3; 13 nucleotides match TRBD2. The V segment lost 2 bases and the J segment 1 base; nucleotides outside the gene matches: 9. Per germline, CDR1 MNHEY and CDR2 SMNVEV (reference sequence). The CDR3 is made up of 19 amino acids. The CDR3 spells CASSLTGTSGAYRTDTQYF. The CDR3 nucleotides read TGTGCCAGCAGTTTAACAGGGACTAGCGGGGCGTACCGCACAGATACGCAGTATTTT.

As for this clone: Within the sample, other DNA sequences also encode this same CDR3. The chain uses TRBV7-9 and TRBJ1-2; possibly TRBD1 for D (5 bases). V was cut by 1 base and J by 3 bases, with 6 bases left in between. The CDR3 extends over 13 amino acids. Germline-derived CDR1 and CDR2 are SEHNR and FQNEAQ (reference sequence). This CDR3 reads CASSLGQHYGYTF. DNA for the CDR3: TGTGCCAGCAGCTTAGGACAGCACTATGGCTACACCTTC.

V and J are TRBV7-9 and TRBJ2-3; TRBD2 matches at 11 bases. V gave up 5 bases and J gave up 0 bases; unmatched junction bases: 1. CDR3 length: 15 amino acids. The germline CDR1 and CDR2 sequences are SEHNR and FQNEAQ (reference sequence). CDR3 residues: CASSPSGRSTDTQYF. CDR3 sequence (DNA): TGTGCCAGCAGCCCTAGCGGGAGGAGCACAGATACGCAGTATTTT.